These T cell receptor beta chains were read from a single sample in a study of cytomegalovirus exposure and HLA in healthy donors. Sequenced by immunoSEQ multiplex PCR; TCRdb stores in-frame clones only, minus some. The data show around 260,000 clones, with approximately 80% seen just once and over 0.3% held by the top ten. Sequenced sample: PBMCs. All receptors derive from a girl aged 2 to 9 in good health and CMV-seronegative. CDR3s include the opening cysteine and the closing phenylalanine or tryptophan. The D gene is left open where the match is weak. Clone size is stated in some rows and not others, as once, few, many or a class when expanded.

V gene	clone size	J gene	CDR3 length	D gene	CDR3 protein	CDR3 DNA
TRBV6-5	few	TRBJ2-1	15	TRBD2	CASSYSNGGSNEQFF	TGTGCCAGCAGTTACTCGAACGGGGGGAGCAATGAGCAGTTCTTC
TRBV7-2	.	TRBJ2-1	16	TRBD1	CASSSHAGTVYNEQFF	TGTGCCAGCAGCTCCCACGCCGGGACAGTTTACAATGAGCAGTTCTTC
TRBV13	.	TRBJ1-1	16	TRBD1	CASSFISGGTGTEAFF	TGTGCCAGCAGCTTTATTTCAGGGGGCACAGGCACTGAAGCTTTCTTT
TRBV2	.	TRBJ1-6	15	TRBD1	CASSLDRALNSPLHF	TGTGCCAGCAGCCTGGACAGGGCCCTAAATTCACCCCTCCACTTT
TRBV28	.	TRBJ2-7	15	TRBD1	CASSRRDRVAYEQYF	TGTGCCAGCAGTCGCCGGGACAGGGTCGCGTACGAGCAGTACTTC
TRBV28	.	TRBJ2-1	16	TRBD2	CASSIRSGSNYNEQFF	TGTGCCAGCAGTATCAGAAGCGGGAGCAACTACAATGAGCAGTTCTTC
TRBV9	.	TRBJ2-3	13	.	CASSGASTDTQYF	TGTGCCAGCAGCGGGGCGAGCACAGATACGCAGTATTTT
TRBV5-8	.	TRBJ2-2	11	.	CASTQGWELFF	TGTGCCAGCACTCAGGGTTGGGAGCTGTTTTTT
TRBV30	.	TRBJ2-7	14	.	CAWNTGGVAYEQYF	TGTGCCTGGAACACAGGTGGGGTGGCCTACGAGCAGTACTTC
TRBV2	.	TRBJ1-5	16	.	CASSEESSFGNQPQHF	TGTGCCAGCAGTGAAGAATCCAGTTTTGGCAATCAGCCCCAGCATTTT
TRBV4-2	.	TRBJ1-2	11	.	CASSQDGGYTF	TGTGCCAGCAGCCAAGACGGGGGCTACACCTTC
TRBV5-1	.	TRBJ2-7	16	.	CASSSDPRGSTYEQYF	TGCGCCAGCAGCTCAGACCCCAGGGGATCGACCTACGAGCAGTACTTC
TRBV19	.	TRBJ1-4	14	.	CASSIKSRTLKLFF	TGTGCCAGTAGTATTAAAAGCAGGACTCTGAAACTGTTTTTT
TRBV28	.	TRBJ2-1	15	.	CASSLSLSSYNEQFF	TGTGCCAGCAGTTTATCCCTTAGCTCCTACAATGAGCAGTTCTTC
TRBV6-1	.	TRBJ1-5	14	.	CASCRDKGPQPQHF	TGTGCCAGCTGCCGGGACAAAGGGCCTCAGCCCCAGCATTTT
TRBV7-3	once	TRBJ2-1	21	TRBD2	CASSLWFGTSGSPSSYNEQFF	TGTGCCAGCAGCTTATGGTTTGGGACTAGCGGGTCCCCTTCCTCCTACAATGAGCAGTTCTTC
TRBV7-2	.	TRBJ2-1	16	.	CASSLDAGPTYNEQFF	TGTGCCAGCAGCTTAGACGCGGGCCCCACCTACAATGAGCAGTTCTTC